The 2 T cell receptor beta chains reported below all come from one sample, sequenced in a study of blood T cell repertoires in COVID-19. Method: immunoSEQ multiplex PCR; TCRdb's copy keeps in-frame clones and lacks some. Of about 120,000 clones in the sample, about nine tenths were seen once. Input material: peripheral blood. The source is a human donor with active COVID-19. The donor label of this sample is uncertain.

Written as DNA, the CDR3 is TGTGCCAGCAGTTCTCGGGACAGGGGGTCCTACAATGAGCAGTTCTTC. Residues: CASSSRDRGSYNEQFF. The chain couples TRBV27 to TRBJ2-1; 11 nucleotides align to TRBD1. The V segment lost 4 bases and the J segment 1 base; nucleotides outside the gene matches: 3. Germline CDR1 and CDR2: MNHEY and SMNVEV (reference sequence). The CDR3 has 16 amino acids.

The chain recombines TRBV18 with TRBJ1-1; the match to TRBD1 covers 9 bases. Germline V CDR1 and CDR2: KGHSH, LQKENI. This CDR3 spans 17 amino acids. The trim removed 3 bases at V and 7 bases at J, leaving 15 bases unmatched. In DNA form, the CDR3 reads TGTGCCAGCTCACCCTTACAAACTCATGGGACAGGGAATGAAGCTTTCTTT. Protein product: CASSPLQTHGTGNEAFF.